This is a list of T cell receptor beta chains from one sample in a study of T cell repertoires in cytomegalovirus infection. These TCRs' antigens remain unknown. One entry per CDR3 protein, called by TCRdb with MiXCR from the reads. Here the sample spans approximately 590,000 distinct CDR3 sequences, roughly 43% being singletons. The sequenced sample was cultured PBMCs, obtained from culture after CMV antigen stimulation. Receptor source: a human donor in good health (CMV status not recorded). Some clones in this sample may be carry-over from other donors' samples. CDR3s leave out the opening cysteine and the closing phenylalanine or tryptophan. D genes are given only for firm matches.

TRBJ1-2	TRBV7-9	NA	ASTPRYQGDYGYT
TRBJ2-1	TRBV7-2	NA	ASSLRGIRGGEQF
TRBJ2-6	TRBV15	NA	ATSRTAYSGANVLT
TRBJ1-2	TRBV7-9	TRBD1	ASSLSSGQGKGYT
TRBJ2-5	TRBV6-6	NA	ASSYSDRVGTQY
TRBJ1-5	TRBV6-1	NA	ASSTDRDQPQH
TRBJ2-1	TRBV11-2	NA	ASSHLGNEQF
TRBJ1-1	TRBV11-2	NA	ASSPPLESRAEAF
TRBJ2-3	TRBV27	TRBD2	ASSSGAGFRDTQY
TRBJ1-1	TRBV4-3	TRBD1	ASSQIHPIRDRANTEAF
TRBJ2-7	TRBV12-3/TRBV12-4	NA	ASSWQGSEQY
TRBJ1-5	TRBV20-1	NA	SARGGVDQPQH
TRBJ1-1	TRBV27	NA	ASSPQTRREYTEAF
TRBJ2-1	TRBV7-2	NA	ASSPRHSYNEQF
TRBJ1-2	TRBV2	NA	ASSEEVRASFNYGYT
TRBJ2-3	TRBV7-2	TRBD1	ASSPGQGGVDTQY
TRBJ1-1	TRBV6-6	NA	ASIQTWGTEAF
TRBJ2-3	TRBV11-2	NA	ASSEALAADTQY
TRBJ2-1	TRBV28	NA	ASMGISYNEQF
TRBJ2-1	TRBV12-3/TRBV12-4	TRBD1	ASSPLGAGGYNEQF